This T cell receptor beta chain was sequenced for a study of regulatory T cells in long-lasting Graves disease (dated by TCRdb to the early 2020s). Turning to the overall study: Persistent Graves' disease was defined as persistently positive TSH receptor autoantibodies together with antithyroid drug treatment for over 5 years. Persistent Graves' disease patients were compared with newly diagnosed Graves' disease patients by peripheral blood TCR sequencing and RNA sequencing. The study was conducted in China and was registered as a clinical trial. A total of around 35 samples underwent TCR sequencing, from roughly 13 patients with persistent Graves' disease and 20 or so patients with newly diagnosed Graves' disease. On average, persistent Graves' disease patients in the clinical cohort had been on antithyroid drugs for around 9.5 years.

Libraries were made using multiplex PCR. The sequencing machine was an Illumina HiSeq 4000. iRepertoire HTBI primers and Arm-PCR amplification of CDR3 regions were used to construct TCR beta libraries. Gel purification was performed on PCR products prior to sequencing. In the source study's methods: A total of around 66 TRBV and 14 TRBJ segments were identified across samples and were used for gene usage analysis of CDR3 amino acid clonotypes. COPE and FqMerger were used to merge the filtered high-quality paired reads into contigs. BLAST was used to align contigs to the IMGT TRBV, TRBD and TRBJ reference genes, and CDR3 was defined following IMGT. Any clonotype with a frequency above 0.1% was classified as a highly expanded clone. Shannon entropy was used to measure repertoire diversity, and the Gini coefficient was used to measure V-J evenness. Public clonotypes were defined as clonotypes shared by more than one individual. TCRdb reprocessed the public reads (quality trimming at Q25 with fastp, clone calling with MiXCR) and kept in-frame beta chains. Rows are combined by CDR3 protein, so each entry shows the most common genes and DNA. The V and J calls here are based on TCRdb, not the publication. For this sample the table gives about 470,000 distinct CDR3 sequences, of which about 20% were detected only once. The ten largest clones take up 6.5% to 8% of the sample.

Points the paper makes about the study in general: Compared with newly diagnosed patients, patients with persistent Graves' disease had lower TCR Shannon entropy and fewer highly expanded clones, which suggests clonal expansion. Only peripheral blood was studied, because thyroid tissue, the primary lesion, was inaccessible. The authors noted that the small sample size was a limitation that may lower accuracy. TRBV28, TRBJ1-2 and TRBJ2-5 were preferentially used in persistent disease, while TRBV20-1 and TRBJ2-1 were favored in newly diagnosed disease. Only the TCR beta chain was sequenced and analyzed. Patients with persistent disease shared more public clonotypes (approximately 2,500) than newly diagnosed patients did (more than 900).

The germline V gene provides CDR1 MNHEY and CDR2 SVGEGT. From its cysteine to its phenylalanine, the CDR3 spans 15 amino acids. Only the CDR3 DNA stays, 45 bases, in frame from base 1. V loses 0 bases, J loses 1 base, and the germline ends lie 7 bases apart. A word on this clonotype: There is no known antigen for this receptor. Base qualities are not recorded, but no much larger clone differs from it by a single base.

According to the study, the label for this sample's time point signals: persistent/refractory GD, antithyroid drugs over 5 years with positive TRAb. For both TCR sequencing and RNA sequencing, RNA was extracted from PBMCs in TRIzol. The diagnosis of Graves' disease followed American Thyroid Association guidelines. Patients were recruited from an endocrinology department in Xi'an, China. From each patient, approximately 10 milliliters of peripheral blood was collected into an EDTA anticoagulant tube. PBMCs were isolated by Ficoll Paque Plus density gradient separation without further T cell sorting. An Agilent 2100 Bioanalyzer and agarose gel were used to assess RNA quality, and a NanoDrop 2000 was used to measure RNA concentration.

The input for sequencing was peripheral blood mononuclear cells (PBMCs), taken when the disease was refractory, from a patient treated with antithyroid drugs. The sequence was obtained from a female donor with Graves disease. Rearrangement joined TRBV6-2 or TRBV6-3 to TRBJ1-5; confidence is insufficient to name the D gene. The sequence in DNA is TGTGCCAGCAGTTACTCGGCCGGGAGCAATCAGCCCCAGCATTTT. Translated, this is CASSYSAGSNQPQHF.